This T cell receptor (beta chain) comes out of a study of T-cell reconstitution after alpha-beta-depleted transplantation in children. Findings of the study overall: As was reported, about two months after transplant, alpha-beta T cells came from several hundred expanded graft clones.

Preparation of the TCRbeta library was carried out with unique molecular identifiers. MiXCR, applied by TCRdb to the PCR reads, yields one record per CDR3 protein. The table has 250,000 to 300,000 distinct CDR3 sequences, around 9.1% seen once. This clonotype was found many times. Its target is unknown. Source: PBMCs, taken before TCRalphabeta/CD19-depleted stem cell transplant. This clonotype originated in a boy in the first two years of life with acute myeloid leukemia, due to receive a stem cell transplant.

The chain's CDR3 is CASRPRENYGYTF. Here the CDR3 DNA reads TGTGCCAGCAGGCCCAGGGAGAACTATGGCTACACCTTC. The gene calls are TRBV12-3 or TRBV12-4 and TRBJ1-2; D possibly corresponds to TRBD1 (5 bases). This CDR3 contains 13 residues. V gave up 6 bases and J gave up 2 bases, with 10 bases separating them.